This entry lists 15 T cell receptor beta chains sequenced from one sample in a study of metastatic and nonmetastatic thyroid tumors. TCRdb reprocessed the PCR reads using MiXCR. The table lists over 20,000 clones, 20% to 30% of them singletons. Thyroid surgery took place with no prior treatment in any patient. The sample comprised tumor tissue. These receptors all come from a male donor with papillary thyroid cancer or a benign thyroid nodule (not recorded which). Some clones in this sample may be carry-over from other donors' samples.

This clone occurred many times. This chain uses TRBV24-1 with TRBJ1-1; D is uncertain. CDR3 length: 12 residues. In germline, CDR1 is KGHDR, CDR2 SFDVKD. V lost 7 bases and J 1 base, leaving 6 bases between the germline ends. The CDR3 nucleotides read TGTGCCACCAGAGGGCCGAACACTGAAGCTTTCTTT. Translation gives CATRGPNTEAFF.

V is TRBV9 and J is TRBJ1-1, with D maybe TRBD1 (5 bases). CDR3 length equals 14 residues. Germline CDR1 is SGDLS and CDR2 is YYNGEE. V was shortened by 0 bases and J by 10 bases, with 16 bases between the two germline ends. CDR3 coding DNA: TGTGCCAGCAGCGTAGTGCCCGAGGACACTAGAGCTTTCTTT. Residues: CASSVVPEDTRAFF.

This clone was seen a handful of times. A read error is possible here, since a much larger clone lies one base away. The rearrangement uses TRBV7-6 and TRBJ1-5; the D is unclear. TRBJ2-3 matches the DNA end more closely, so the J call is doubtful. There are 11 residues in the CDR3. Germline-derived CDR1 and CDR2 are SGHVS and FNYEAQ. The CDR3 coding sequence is TGTGCCAGCAGCTCAGTTCAGCCCCAGTATTTT. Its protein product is CASSSVQPQYF.

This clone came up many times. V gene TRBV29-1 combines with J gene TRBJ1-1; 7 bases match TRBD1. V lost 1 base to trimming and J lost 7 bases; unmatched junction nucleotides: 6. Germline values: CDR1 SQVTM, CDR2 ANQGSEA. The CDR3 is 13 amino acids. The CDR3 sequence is CSVEGTGYIEAFF. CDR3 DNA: TGCAGCGTTGAAGGGACAGGTTATATTGAAGCTTTCTTT.

CDR3 DNA sequence: TGTGCCAGCTCACCAAGGCCGGGATCTATGACCGGGGAGCTGTTTTTT. This translates into CASSPRPGSMTGELFF. V is TRBV18 and J is TRBJ2-2, with a possible D match to TRBD2 (5 bases). Germline CDR1 and CDR2: KGHSH and LQKENI. Trimming stripped 2 bases from V and 5 bases from J, with 15 bases between. CDR3 length: 16 residues.

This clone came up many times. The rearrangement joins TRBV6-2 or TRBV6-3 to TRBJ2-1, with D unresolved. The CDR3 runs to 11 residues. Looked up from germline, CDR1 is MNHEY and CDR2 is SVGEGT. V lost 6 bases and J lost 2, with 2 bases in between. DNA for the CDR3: TGTGCCAGCAGCCCCTACAATGAGCAGTTCTTC. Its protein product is CASSPYNEQFF.

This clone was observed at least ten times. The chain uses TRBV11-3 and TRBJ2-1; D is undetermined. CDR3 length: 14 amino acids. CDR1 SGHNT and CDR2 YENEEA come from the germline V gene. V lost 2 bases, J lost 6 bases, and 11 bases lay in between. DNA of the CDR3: TGTGCCAGCAGCTTATCACTTGGGGTCAATGAGCAGTTCTTC. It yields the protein CASSLSLGVNEQFF.

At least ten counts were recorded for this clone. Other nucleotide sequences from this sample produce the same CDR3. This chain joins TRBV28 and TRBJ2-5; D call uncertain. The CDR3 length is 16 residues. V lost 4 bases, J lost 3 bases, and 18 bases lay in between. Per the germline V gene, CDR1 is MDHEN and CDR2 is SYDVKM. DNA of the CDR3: TGTGCCAGCAGTTCCCGGACGGATCTCTGGGAAGAGACCCAGTACTTC. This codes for CASSSRTDLWEETQYF.

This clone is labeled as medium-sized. CDR3 amino acids: CASRLRGGGYTF. The DNA of the CDR3 is TGTGCCAGCAGGTTGAGAGGAGGAGGCTACACCTTC. The chain is built from TRBV6-1 and TRBJ1-2; no reliable D call. CDR3 size: 12 residues. Germline CDR1 is MNHNS and CDR2 is SASEGT. Trimming shortened V by 6 bases and J by 8 bases, and 13 bases separated the two germline ends.

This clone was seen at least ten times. The CDR3 region is CASCTGKTEAFF. For the CDR3, the DNA is TGTGCCAGCTGTACAGGGAAGACTGAAGCTTTCTTT. The rearrangement uses TRBV6-2 or TRBV6-3 and TRBJ1-1; possibly TRBD1 for D (6 bases). The V and J ends lost 8 bases and 5 bases respectively, with 12 bases between them. Germline CDR1 and CDR2: MNHEY and SVGEGT. The CDR3 is made up of 12 amino acids.

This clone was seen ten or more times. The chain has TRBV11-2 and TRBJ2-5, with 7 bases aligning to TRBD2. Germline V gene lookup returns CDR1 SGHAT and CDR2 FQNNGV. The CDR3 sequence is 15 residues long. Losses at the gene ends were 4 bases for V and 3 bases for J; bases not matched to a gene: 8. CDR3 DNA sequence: TGTGCCAGCAGCTACGGGGGGTACACGGAAGAGACCCAGTACTTC. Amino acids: CASSYGGYTEETQYF.

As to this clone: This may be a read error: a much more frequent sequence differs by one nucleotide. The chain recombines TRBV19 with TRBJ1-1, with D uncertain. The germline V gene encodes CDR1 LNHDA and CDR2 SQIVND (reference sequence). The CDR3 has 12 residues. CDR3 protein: CAIKDWNTEALF. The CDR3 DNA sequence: TGTGCCATTAAAGACTGGAACACTGAAGCTTTATTT. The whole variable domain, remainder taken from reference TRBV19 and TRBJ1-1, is DGGITQSPKYLFRKEGQNVTLSCEQNLNHDAMYWYRQDPGQGLRLIYYSQIVNDFQKGDIAEGYSVSREKKESFPLTVTSAQKNPTAFYLCAIKDWNTEALFGQGTRLTVV.

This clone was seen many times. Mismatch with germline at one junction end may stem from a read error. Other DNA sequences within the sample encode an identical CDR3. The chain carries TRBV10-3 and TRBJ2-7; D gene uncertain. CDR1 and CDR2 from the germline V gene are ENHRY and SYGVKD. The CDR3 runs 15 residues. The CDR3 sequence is CAISESTSASYGQYF. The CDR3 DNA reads TGTGCCATCAGTGAGTCGACCAGCGCCTCCTACGGGCAGTACTTC.

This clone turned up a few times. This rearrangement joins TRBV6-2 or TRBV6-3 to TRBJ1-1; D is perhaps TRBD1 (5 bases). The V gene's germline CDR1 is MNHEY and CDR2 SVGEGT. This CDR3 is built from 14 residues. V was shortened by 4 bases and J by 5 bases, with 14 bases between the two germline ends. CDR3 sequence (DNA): TGTGCCAGCAGTTCCTCGGCGGGGGGGACTGAAGCTTTCTTT. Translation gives CASSSSAGGTEAFF.

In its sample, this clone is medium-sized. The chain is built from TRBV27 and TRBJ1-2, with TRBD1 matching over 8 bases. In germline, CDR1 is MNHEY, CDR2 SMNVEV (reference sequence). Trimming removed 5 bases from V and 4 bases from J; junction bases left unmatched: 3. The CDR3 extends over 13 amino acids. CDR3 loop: CASSPGTGYGYTF. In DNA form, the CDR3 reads TGTGCCAGCAGTCCCGGGACAGGCTATGGCTACACCTTC.